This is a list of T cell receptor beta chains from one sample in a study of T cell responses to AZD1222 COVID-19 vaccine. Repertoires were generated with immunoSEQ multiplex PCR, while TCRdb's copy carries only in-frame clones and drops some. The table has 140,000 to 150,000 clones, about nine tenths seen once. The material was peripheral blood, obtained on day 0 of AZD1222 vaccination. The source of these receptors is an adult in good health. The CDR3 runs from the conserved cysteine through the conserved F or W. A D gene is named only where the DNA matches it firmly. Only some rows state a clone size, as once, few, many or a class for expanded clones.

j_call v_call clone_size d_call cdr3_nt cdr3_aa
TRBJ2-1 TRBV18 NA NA TGTGCCAGCTCACCCGAGTCACAGGTTCCCCCTACCATCTTC CASSPESQVPPTIF
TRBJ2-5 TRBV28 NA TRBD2 TGTGCCAGCAGTTACGGGCTACAAAGCGGGGGGTCGGAGACCCAGTACTTC CASSYGLQSGGSETQYF
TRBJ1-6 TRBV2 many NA TGTGCCAGCAGTGTAGCGAGTAACTCACCCCTCCACTTT CASSVASNSPLHF
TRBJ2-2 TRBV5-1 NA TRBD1 TGCGCCAGCAGCTTCTCCGGGACAGCGAACACCGGGGAGCTGTTTTTT CASSFSGTANTGELFF
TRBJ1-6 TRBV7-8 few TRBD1 TGTGCCAGCAGCTTCCGACAGGGTTTTTCACCCCTCCACTTT CASSFRQGFSPLHF
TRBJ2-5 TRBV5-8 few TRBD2 TGTGCCAGCAGCTTGGGGGTAGCGGGGGAACAAGAGACCCAGTACTTC CASSLGVAGEQETQYF
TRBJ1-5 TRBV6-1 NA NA TGTGCCAGCAGCCCCATGGAACCCAATCAGCCCCAGCATTTT CASSPMEPNQPQHF
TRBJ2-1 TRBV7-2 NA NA TGTGCCAGCAGCCTCGACCGCTTCTCCTACAATGAGCAGTTCTTC CASSLDRFSYNEQFF
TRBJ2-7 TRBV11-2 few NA TGTGCCAGCAGCTTGGGGGACGGCTACGAGCAGTACTTC CASSLGDGYEQYF
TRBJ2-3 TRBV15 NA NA TGTGCCACCAGCGGACCCCCGGGGGTGGCATTGTCAGATACGCAGTATTTT CATSGPPGVALSDTQYF
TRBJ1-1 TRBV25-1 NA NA TGTGCCAGCAGTCAATCTCTGAACACTGAAGCTTTCTTT CASSQSLNTEAFF
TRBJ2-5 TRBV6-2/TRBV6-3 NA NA TGTGCCAGCAGTTACGGGCTAGCGCAAGAGACCCAGTACTTC CASSYGLAQETQYF
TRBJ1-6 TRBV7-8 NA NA TGTGCCAGCAGCCGCGGGACACCCAATTCACCCCTCCACTTT CASSRGTPNSPLHF
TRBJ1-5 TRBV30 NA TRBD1 TGTGCCTGGAGTGTGGGACAGTTCAATCAGCCCCAGCATTTT CAWSVGQFNQPQHF
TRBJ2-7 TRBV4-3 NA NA TGCGCCAGCAGCCGGGATACGGAATACGAGCAGTACTTC CASSRDTEYEQYF
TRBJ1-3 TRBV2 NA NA TGTGCCAGTAGTCCACAGTTTAGTGGAAACACCATATATTTT CASSPQFSGNTIYF
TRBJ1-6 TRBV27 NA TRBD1 TGTGCCAGCAGTTTGTCGCAGGGGGCTCTAAATAATTCACCCCTCCACTTT CASSLSQGALNNSPLHF
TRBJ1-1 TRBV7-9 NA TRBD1 TGTGCCAGCAGCCCTTTTTCGACAGGGATGACTGAAGCTTTCTTT CASSPFSTGMTEAFF
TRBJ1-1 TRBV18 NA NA TGTGCCAGCTCACCGGGACTTAGCAACACTGAAGCTTTCTTT CASSPGLSNTEAFF
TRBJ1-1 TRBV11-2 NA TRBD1 TGTGCCAGCAGCTTAGGTGGGGGCAGGGGGGGGATGAACACTGAAGCTTTCTTT CASSLGGGRGGMNTEAFF
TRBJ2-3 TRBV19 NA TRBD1 TGTGCCAGTAGTTCCTCCGGGACAGGGGAAGGAGATACGCAGTATTTT CASSSSGTGEGDTQYF
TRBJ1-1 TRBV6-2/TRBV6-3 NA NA TGTGCCAGCAGTCATCACTGGGGGAACACTGAAGCTTTCTTT CASSHHWGNTEAFF
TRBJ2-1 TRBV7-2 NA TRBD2 TGTGCCAGCAGAGCGGGGCCCAGTCTCGATGAGCAGTTCTTC CASRAGPSLDEQFF
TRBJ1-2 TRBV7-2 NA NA TGTGCCAGCAGCTTATGGTCAGGGAACTATGGCTACACCTTC CASSLWSGNYGYTF